The next 11 T cell receptor beta chains were all read from a single sample in a study of type 1 regulatory T cells. Their antigen targets remain unknown. MiXCR, applied by TCRdb to the reads, yields one record per CDR3 protein. The repertoire holds thousands of distinct CDR3 sequences, 25% to 30% seen once, with roughly 8.2% in the top ten. Input material: cultured T cells, either the whole culture or a sorted T cell fraction (not recorded which). Specified subset: Tr1-enriched cell product generated in vitro against host alloantigens. All receptors come from a human donor in good health.

In this sample, this clonotype is medium-sized. CDR3 DNA sequence: TGTGCCAGCAGCCGCCCCGGGGGTGAGGAGACCCAGTACTTC. This translates into CASSRPGGEETQYF. This rearrangement joins TRBV9 to TRBJ2-5, with D tentatively TRBD2 (6 bases). Deletions cut 4 bases from V and 5 bases from J, with 15 bases between. The CDR3 loop spans 14 amino acids. The germline V gene has CDR1 SGDLS and CDR2 YYNGEE.

By sample share, this clonotype is medium-sized. The genes are TRBV9 and TRBJ1-1, with D unclear. The CDR3 has 16 residues. The V end was cut by 0 bases, the J end by 0 bases, with 12 bases between. Per germline, CDR1 SGDLS and CDR2 YYNGEE. The CDR3 DNA is TGTGCCAGCAGCGTAGGAGCAATTGGGGTGAACACTGAAGCTTTCTTT. Protein sequence: CASSVGAIGVNTEAFF.

By proportion, this clonotype is medium-sized (0.01 to 0.1%). V usage is TRBV6-1 and J usage is TRBJ2-5; the match to TRBD1 covers 8 bases. Germline loops: CDR1 MNHNS, CDR2 SASEGT. The CDR3 loop spans 15 amino acids. V dropped 5 bases and J dropped 2; count of bases not matched to a gene: 7. CDR3 loop: CASSYDRGWQETQYF. The CDR3 DNA reads TGTGCCAGCAGTTATGACAGGGGTTGGCAAGAGACCCAGTACTTC.

This clonotype is judged medium-sized (0.01 to 0.1%). The chain combines TRBV9 with TRBJ2-6; D perhaps matches TRBD1 (6 bases). The CDR3 length is 15 residues. Germline V lookup: CDR1 SGDLS, CDR2 YYNGEE. The ends were cut back, 3 bases at V and 1 base at J, with 8 bases in the middle. The CDR3 region is CASSARGSGANVLTF. In DNA form, the CDR3 reads TGTGCCAGCAGCGCCAGGGGTTCTGGGGCCAACGTCCTGACTTTC.

This clonotype is classed as medium-sized. This sequence joins TRBV5-5 and TRBJ2-7; a possible D gene is TRBD2 (6 bases). The germline CDR1 and CDR2 sequences are SGHKS and YYEKEE (reference sequence). Trimming removed 0 bases at V and 4 bases at J, with 17 bases between. This CDR3 region has 16 residues. The CDR3 here is CASSLEAWPGAYEQYF. The CDR3 DNA reads TGTGCCAGCAGCTTGGAGGCCTGGCCGGGAGCGTACGAGCAGTACTTC.

The gene calls are TRBV5-1 and TRBJ2-2, with D perhaps TRBD2 (6 bases). There are 13 residues in the CDR3. V lost 6 bases, J lost 1 base, and 7 bases lay in between. Looked up from germline, CDR1 is SGHRS and CDR2 is YFSETQ. In nucleotides, the CDR3 is TGCGCCAGCAACGGGGGGAACACCGGGGAGCTGTTTTTT. It yields the protein CASNGGNTGELFF.

The chain combines TRBV6-2 or TRBV6-3 with TRBJ1-5, with unresolved D. Germline assignment: CDR1 MNHEY and CDR2 SVGEGT. V gave up 3 bases and J gave up 2 bases, with 5 bases separating them. The CDR3 totals 13 residues. As DNA, the CDR3 is TGTGCCAGCAGTTATACGGGCAATCAGCCCCAGCATTTT. Amino acids: CASSYTGNQPQHF.

V gene TRBV20-1 combines with J gene TRBJ2-7, with D perhaps given as TRBD1 or TRBD2 (6 bases each). Germline V gene data show CDR1 as DFQATT and CDR2 as SNEGSKA (reference sequence). The CDR3 spans 13 residues. The V and J ends lost 5 bases and 6 bases respectively, with 17 bases between them. The CDR3 DNA follows: TGCAGTGCTGTGGAGGGGGGAAGAGGCGAGCAGTACTTC. Its translation: CSAVEGGRGEQYF.

The chain carries TRBV5-1 and TRBJ2-3, with a possible D match to TRBD2 (7 bases). With 4 bases removed from V and 4 bases from J, the gap between germline ends came to 13 bases. CDR3 length: 14 residues. In germline, CDR1 is SGHRS, CDR2 YFSETQ. This CDR3 reads CASSIRGGADTQYF. CDR3 sequence (DNA): TGCGCCAGCAGCATCAGGGGAGGGGCAGATACGCAGTATTTT.

The sample holds many counts of this clonotype. The rearrangement joins TRBV20-1 to TRBJ2-2; 7 nucleotides line up with TRBD2. The germline V gene has CDR1 DFQATT and CDR2 SNEGSKA (reference sequence). The V segment lost 3 bases and the J segment 1 base; nucleotides outside the gene matches: 5. This CDR3 spans 15 amino acids. CDR3: CSASRLAVNTGELFF. DNA of the CDR3: TGCAGTGCTAGTAGGCTAGCGGTGAACACCGGGGAGCTGTTTTTT.

By its share, this clonotype is medium-sized. The genes are TRBV18 and TRBJ2-7; D is ambiguous. Germline V gene sequence: CDR1 KGHSH, CDR2 LQKENI. CDR3 length: 13 residues. The V end was cut by 1 base, the J end by 1 base, with 5 bases between. CDR3 nucleotides: TGTGCCAGCTCACCACAAGTTTCCTACGAGCAGTACTTC. Amino acids: CASSPQVSYEQYF.